This is a list of T cell receptor beta chains from one sample in a study of shared clonotypes between healthy human individuals. This table comes from immunoSEQ multiplex PCR, and its TCRdb copy is limited to in-frame clones, with some not included. The top ten hold roughly a quarter of the sample, which has over 100,000 clones, 68% seen once. Sequencing was done on a sample of memory CD8+ T cells sorted from blood. The receptors shown here come from a young woman in good health. The CDR3 runs from the conserved cysteine through the conserved F or W. A D gene is named only where the DNA matches it firmly. Not every row has a clone size; where given, it reads once, few, many or a size class.

D gene | J gene | clone size | V gene | CDR3 protein | CDR3 DNA
NA | TRBJ1-6 | many | TRBV6-4 | CASSEWKENSPLHF | TGTGCCAGCAGCGAGTGGAAGGAAAATTCACCCCTCCACTTT
NA | TRBJ2-7 | NA | TRBV5-6 | CASSPRRDWRVTYEQYF | TGTGCCAGCAGCCCTCGCCGGGACTGGCGGGTTACCTACGAGCAGTACTTC
NA | TRBJ2-2 | NA | TRBV11-3 | CASSREFTGELFF | TGTGCCAGCAGCAGGGAGTTCACCGGGGAGCTGTTTTTT
NA | TRBJ1-4 | NA | TRBV6-1 | CASSEREGRLCEKLFF | TGTGCCAGCAGTGAACGGGAGGGGCGTTTGTGTGAAAAACTGTTTTTT
NA | TRBJ2-7 | NA | TRBV7-8 | CASSFLFHEQYF | TGTGCCAGCAGCTTTCTCTTCCACGAGCAGTACTTC
TRBD2 | TRBJ2-7 | NA | TRBV10-1 | CASSASGSGYEQYF | TGCGCCAGTTCAGCGAGCGGGAGTGGGTACGAGCAGTACTTC
NA | TRBJ2-7 | few | TRBV10-1 | CASSDESEQYF | TGCGCCAGCAGTGACGAGAGCGAGCAGTACTTC
TRBD2 | TRBJ2-1 | NA | TRBV9 | CASSVGGGSDEQFF | TGTGCCAGCAGCGTAGGGGGCGGGAGCGATGAGCAGTTCTTC
NA | TRBJ2-4 | NA | TRBV2 | CASSEAQGLHIQYF | TGTGCCAGCAGTGAAGCCCAGGGGTTGCACATTCAGTACTTC
NA | TRBJ2-7 | NA | TRBV14 | CASSQAKPESPPVFYEQYF | TGTGCCAGCAGCCAAGCAAAGCCCGAATCGCCCCCAGTCTTCTACGAGCAGTACTTC
NA | TRBJ2-7 | many | TRBV6-1 | CASSGRGSSYEQYF | TGTGCCAGCAGTGGGCGAGGCAGCTCCTACGAGCAGTACTTC
NA | TRBJ2-1 | NA | TRBV6-1 | CASSSTSFTRNEQFF | TGTGCCAGCAGTTCGACTAGTTTTACTAGGAATGAGCAGTTCTTC
NA | TRBJ1-1 | NA | TRBV19 | CASRLRGVGTEAFF | TGTGCCAGTAGATTACGGGGGGTCGGAACTGAAGCTTTCTTT
NA | TRBJ2-5 | NA | TRBV20-1 | CSARTRFEQYF | TGCAGTGCTAGGACTAGGTTTGAGCAGTACTTC
NA | TRBJ2-7 | NA | TRBV7-9 | CASSSWTGYEQYF | TGTGCCAGCAGCTCGTGGACGGGCTACGAGCAGTACTTC
NA | TRBJ2-2 | many | TRBV9 | CASSVGGTGELFF | TGTGCCAGCAGCGTAGGGGGGACCGGGGAGCTGTTTTTT
NA | TRBJ2-1 | NA | TRBV2 | CASSELLSYNEQFF | TGTGCCAGCAGTGAACTATTGTCCTACAATGAGCAGTTCTTC
NA | TRBJ1-5 | few | TRBV4-1 | CASSRETGFNQPQHF | TGCGCCAGCAGCCGAGAGACAGGTTTCAATCAGCCCCAGCATTTT
TRBD1 | TRBJ2-7 | once | TRBV13 | CASSPNPGQVHEQYF | TGTGCCAGCAGCCCAAACCCGGGACAGGTGCACGAGCAGTACTTC
NA | TRBJ2-6 | NA | TRBV15 | CATSSSSSGANVLTF | TGTGCCACCAGCAGTTCCTCTTCTGGGGCCAACGTCCTGACTTTC
NA | TRBJ1-3 | NA | TRBV20-1 | CSATPGNTIYF | TGCAGTGCTACCCCGGGAAACACCATATATTTT
NA | TRBJ1-2 | NA | TRBV7-6 | CASSFGRFSGYTF | TGTGCCAGCAGCTTCGGTCGATTCTCTGGCTACACCTTC